The T cell receptor beta chain under discussion was sequenced for a study of response to subunit inactivated influenza vaccine. Study-level points and caveats: Authors suggested few new T cells are recruited by each seasonal influenza vaccination.

The CDR3 runs to 16 residues. TCRdb fed the RT-PCR reads into MiXCR, producing one record per CDR3 protein. The sample yields 650,000 to 700,000 distinct CDR3 sequences, 15% to 17% seen once. Only a few counts were recorded for this clonotype. Its antigen is not identified. The chain joins TRBV21-1 to TRBJ1-1. TRBV21-1 represents a pseudogene. This receptor was obtained from a man aged 45-65 years who received an inactivated influenza vaccine. The sequenced sample was PBMCs from blood, obtained 12 days after vaccination. As DNA, the CDR3 is TGTGCCAGCAGCAAAACGGACTCCGGGAGGGACACTGAAGCTTTCTTT. Translating it yields CASSKTDSGRDTEAFF.